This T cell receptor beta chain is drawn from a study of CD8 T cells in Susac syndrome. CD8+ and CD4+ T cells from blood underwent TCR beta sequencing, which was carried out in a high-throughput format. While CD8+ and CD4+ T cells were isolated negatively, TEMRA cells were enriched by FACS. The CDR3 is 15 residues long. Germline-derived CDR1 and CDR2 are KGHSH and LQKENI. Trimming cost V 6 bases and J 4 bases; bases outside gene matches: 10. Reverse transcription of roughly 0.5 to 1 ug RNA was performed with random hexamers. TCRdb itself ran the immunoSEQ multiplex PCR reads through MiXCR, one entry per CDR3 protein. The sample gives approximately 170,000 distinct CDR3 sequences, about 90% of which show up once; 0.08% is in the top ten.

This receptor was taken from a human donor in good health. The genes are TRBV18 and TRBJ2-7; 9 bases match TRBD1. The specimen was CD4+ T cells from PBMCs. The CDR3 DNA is TGTGCCAGCTCCCTCTCCACAGGGGGCTTTTACGAGCAGTACTTC. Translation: CASSLSTGGFYEQYF.